This section outlines one T cell receptor (beta chain) sequence together with its context. What it binds is unknown. This entry is derived from a study of shared clonotypes between healthy human individuals. The study's findings and limits: Non-shared clonotypes had lower generation probabilities than clonotypes shared by all four sorted-subset donors. Naive subsets, compared against memory subsets, generally had larger estimated richness values.

Trimming took 6 bases from V and 1 from J, leaving 8 bases between them. The CDR3 totals 13 residues. Looked up from germline, CDR1 is MGHRA and CDR2 is YSYEKL. Repertoires were generated with immunoSEQ multiplex PCR, while TCRdb's copy carries only in-frame clones and drops some. The sample lists just over 2,000,000 clones; roughly 94% were seen once. The donor population consisted of healthy HIV-negative adults with no recent acute infections or vaccinations. Among the donors, all were Caucasian adults who lived in Nashville, Tennessee. The rearrangement joins TRBV4-1 to TRBJ2-3; D is uncertain. This receptor was identified in a man younger than 35 in good health. The sequencing sample was made of naive CD4+ T cells sorted from blood. Subset indicated: CD45RA+ positively selected. As DNA, the CDR3 is TGCGCCAGCAGTCTGAGCGGCACAGATACGCAGTATTTT. It encodes CASSLSGTDTQYF.